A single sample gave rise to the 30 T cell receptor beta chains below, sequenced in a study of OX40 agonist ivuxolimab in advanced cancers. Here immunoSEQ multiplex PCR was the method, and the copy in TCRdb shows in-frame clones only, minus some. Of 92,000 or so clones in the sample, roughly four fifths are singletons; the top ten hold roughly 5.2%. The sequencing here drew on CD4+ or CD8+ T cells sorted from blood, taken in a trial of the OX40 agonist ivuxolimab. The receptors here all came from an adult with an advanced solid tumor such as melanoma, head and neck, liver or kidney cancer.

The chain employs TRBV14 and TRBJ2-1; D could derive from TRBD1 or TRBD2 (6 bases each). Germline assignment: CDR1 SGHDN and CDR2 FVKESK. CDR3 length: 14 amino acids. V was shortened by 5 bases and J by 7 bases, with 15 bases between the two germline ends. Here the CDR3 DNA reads TGTGCCAGCAGCAGGGGGGACACCCTGAATGAGCAGTTCTTC. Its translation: CASSRGDTLNEQFF.

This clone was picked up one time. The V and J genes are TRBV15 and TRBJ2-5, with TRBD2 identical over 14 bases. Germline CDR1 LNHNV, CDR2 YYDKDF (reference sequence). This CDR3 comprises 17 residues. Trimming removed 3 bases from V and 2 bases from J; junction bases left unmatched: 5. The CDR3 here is CATSSGTSGRGQETQYF. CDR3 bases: TGTGCCACCAGCAGTGGGACTAGCGGGAGAGGGCAAGAGACCCAGTACTTC.

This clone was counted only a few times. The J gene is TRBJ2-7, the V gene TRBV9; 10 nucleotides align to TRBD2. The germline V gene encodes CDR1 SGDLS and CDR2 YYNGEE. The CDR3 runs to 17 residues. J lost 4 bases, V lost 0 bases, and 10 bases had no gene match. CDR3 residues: CASSVGDGLAASYEQYF. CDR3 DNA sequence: TGTGCCAGCAGCGTAGGGGATGGACTAGCGGCTTCGTACGAGCAGTACTTC.

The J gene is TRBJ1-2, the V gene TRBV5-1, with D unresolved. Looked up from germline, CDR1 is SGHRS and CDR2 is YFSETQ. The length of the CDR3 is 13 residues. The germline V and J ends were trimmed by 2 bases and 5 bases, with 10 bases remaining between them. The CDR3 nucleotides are TGCGCCAGCAGCTTTGGGGTAATGTATGGCTACACCTTC. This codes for CASSFGVMYGYTF.

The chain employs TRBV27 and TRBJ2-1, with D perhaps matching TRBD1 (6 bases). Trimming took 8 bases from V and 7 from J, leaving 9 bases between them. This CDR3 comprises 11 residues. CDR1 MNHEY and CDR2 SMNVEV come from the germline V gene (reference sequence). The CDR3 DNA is TGTGCCAGCTTCCAGGGGAATGAGCAGTTCTTC. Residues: CASFQGNEQFF.

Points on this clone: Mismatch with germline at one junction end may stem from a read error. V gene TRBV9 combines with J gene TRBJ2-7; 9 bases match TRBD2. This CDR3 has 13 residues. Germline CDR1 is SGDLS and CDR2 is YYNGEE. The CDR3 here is CASSVEGGRALTF. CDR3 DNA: TGTGCCAGCAGCGTAGAGGGCGGGAGGGCCTTGACTTTC.

CDR3 in DNA: TGTGCTAGTGGTAATACTAGGTGCAATCAGCCCCAGCATTTT. Translating it yields CASGNTRCNQPQHF. The chain joins TRBV12-5 to TRBJ1-5; D remains ambiguous. The CDR3 runs to 14 residues. The germline gives CDR1 LGHNT, CDR2 FRNRAP. Trimming took 5 bases from V and 2 from J, leaving 10 bases between them.

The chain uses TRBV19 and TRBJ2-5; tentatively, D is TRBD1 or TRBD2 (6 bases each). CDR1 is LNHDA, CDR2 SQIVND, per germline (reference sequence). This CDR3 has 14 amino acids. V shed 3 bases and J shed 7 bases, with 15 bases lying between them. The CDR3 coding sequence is TGTGCCAGTAGTATGTCAGGAGAGGGGGGGACCCAGTACTTC. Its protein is CASSMSGEGGTQYF.

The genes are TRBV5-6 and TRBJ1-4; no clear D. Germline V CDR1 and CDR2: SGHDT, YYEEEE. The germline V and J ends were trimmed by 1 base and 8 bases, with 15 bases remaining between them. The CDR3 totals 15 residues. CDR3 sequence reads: CASSLSIHNREKLFF. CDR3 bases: TGTGCCAGCAGCTTGTCTATCCACAATAGGGAAAAACTGTTTTTT.

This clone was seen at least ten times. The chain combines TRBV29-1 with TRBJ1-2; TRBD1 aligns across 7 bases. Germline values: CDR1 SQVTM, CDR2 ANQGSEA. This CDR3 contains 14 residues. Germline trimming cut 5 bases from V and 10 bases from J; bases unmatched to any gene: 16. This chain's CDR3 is CSVWTTGASLDYTF. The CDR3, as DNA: TGCAGCGTTTGGACAACAGGGGCCTCGCTTGACTACACCTTC.

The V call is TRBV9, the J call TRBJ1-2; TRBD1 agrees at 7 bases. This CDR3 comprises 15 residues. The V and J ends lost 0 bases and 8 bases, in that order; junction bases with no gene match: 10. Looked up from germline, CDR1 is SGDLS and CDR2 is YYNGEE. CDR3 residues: CASSVGSTGSRGYTF. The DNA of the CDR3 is TGTGCCAGCAGCGTAGGATCGACAGGGTCCCGCGGCTACACCTTC.

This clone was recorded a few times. In nucleotides, the CDR3 is TGTGCCAGCACTCGACTAGCGGGGGAGGCGTACGAGCAGTACTTC. It specifies CASTRLAGEAYEQYF. The J gene is TRBJ2-7, the V gene TRBV6-1; the match to TRBD2 covers 12 bases. This CDR3 comprises 15 residues. CDR1 MNHNS and CDR2 SASEGT come from the germline V gene. V lost 7 bases and J lost 4; bases outside the gene matches: 8.

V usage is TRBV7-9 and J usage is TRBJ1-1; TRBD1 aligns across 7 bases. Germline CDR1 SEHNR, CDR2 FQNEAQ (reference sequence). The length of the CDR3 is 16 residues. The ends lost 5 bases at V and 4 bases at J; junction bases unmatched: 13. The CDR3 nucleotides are TGTGCCAGCAGCAAAACCTCCGGGACAGCGGGCACTGAAGCTTTCTTT. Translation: CASSKTSGTAGTEAFF.

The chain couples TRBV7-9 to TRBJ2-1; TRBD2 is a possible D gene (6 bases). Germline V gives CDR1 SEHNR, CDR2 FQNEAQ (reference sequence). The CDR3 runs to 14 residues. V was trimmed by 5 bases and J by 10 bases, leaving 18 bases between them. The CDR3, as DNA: TGTGCCAGCAGCCGCTGGGACCTCGCGGGAGAGCAGTTCTTC. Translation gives CASSRWDLAGEQFF.

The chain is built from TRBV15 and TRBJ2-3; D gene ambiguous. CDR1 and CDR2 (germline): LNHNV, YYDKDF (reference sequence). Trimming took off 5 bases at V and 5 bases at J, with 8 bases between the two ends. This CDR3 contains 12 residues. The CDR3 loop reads CATSSSGDTQYF. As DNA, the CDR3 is TGTGCCACCAGCTCGTCTGGAGATACGCAGTATTTT.

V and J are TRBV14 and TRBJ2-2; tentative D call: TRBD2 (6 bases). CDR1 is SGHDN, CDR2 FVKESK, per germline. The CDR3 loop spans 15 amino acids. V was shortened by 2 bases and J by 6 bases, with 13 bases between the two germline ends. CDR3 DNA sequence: TGTGCCAGCAGCCAAACGACGGGAGCACCCGGGGAGCTGTTTTTT. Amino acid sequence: CASSQTTGAPGELFF.

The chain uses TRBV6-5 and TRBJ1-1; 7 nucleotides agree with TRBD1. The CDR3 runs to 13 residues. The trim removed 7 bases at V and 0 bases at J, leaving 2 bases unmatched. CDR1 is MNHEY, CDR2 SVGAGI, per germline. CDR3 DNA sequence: TGTGCCAGCAAGGGACAGATGAACACTGAAGCTTTCTTT. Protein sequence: CASKGQMNTEAFF.

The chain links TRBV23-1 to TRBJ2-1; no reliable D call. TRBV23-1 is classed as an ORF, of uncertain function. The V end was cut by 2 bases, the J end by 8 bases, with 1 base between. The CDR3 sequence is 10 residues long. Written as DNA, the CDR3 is TGCGCCAGCAGTCAACATGAGCAGTTCTTC. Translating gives CASSQHEQFF.

CDR3 residues: CASSFFSGGGYNEQFF. DNA for the CDR3: TGTGCCAGCAGCTTTTTTAGCGGGGGGGGATACAATGAGCAGTTCTTC. V is TRBV7-2 and J is TRBJ2-1, with TRBD2 matching 11 bases. The CDR3 loop spans 16 amino acids. The germline gives CDR1 SGHTA, CDR2 FQGNSA. V shed 3 bases, J shed 4 bases, and the junction held 5 bases outside the gene matches. The full variable domain, in which reference TRBV7-2 and TRBJ2-1 provide the parts outside the CDR3, is GAGVSQSPSNKVTEKGKDVELRCDPISGHTALYWYRQSLGQGLEFLIYFQGNSAPDKSGLPSDRFSAERTGGSVSTLTIQRTQQEDSAVYLCASSFFSGGGYNEQFFGPGTRLTVL.

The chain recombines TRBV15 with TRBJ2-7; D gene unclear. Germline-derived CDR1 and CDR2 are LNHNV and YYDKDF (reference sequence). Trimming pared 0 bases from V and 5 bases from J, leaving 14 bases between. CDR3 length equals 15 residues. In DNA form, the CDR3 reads TGTGCCACCAGCAGAGATGGCCGGACGGGCGACGAGCAGTACTTC. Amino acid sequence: CATSRDGRTGDEQYF.

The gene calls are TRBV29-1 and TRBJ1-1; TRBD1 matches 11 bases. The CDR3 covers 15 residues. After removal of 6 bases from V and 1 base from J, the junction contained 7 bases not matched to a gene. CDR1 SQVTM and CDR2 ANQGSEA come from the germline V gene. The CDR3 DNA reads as TGCAGCGTCCCCGGGACAGGGGGGGAGAACACTGAAGCTTTCTTT. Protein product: CSVPGTGGENTEAFF.

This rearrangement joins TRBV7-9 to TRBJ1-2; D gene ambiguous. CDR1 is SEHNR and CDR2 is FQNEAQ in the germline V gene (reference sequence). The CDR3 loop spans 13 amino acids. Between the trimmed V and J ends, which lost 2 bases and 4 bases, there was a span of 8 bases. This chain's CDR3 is CASSLTAGYGYTF. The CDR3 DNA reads TGTGCCAGCAGCTTAACGGCAGGCTATGGCTACACCTTC.

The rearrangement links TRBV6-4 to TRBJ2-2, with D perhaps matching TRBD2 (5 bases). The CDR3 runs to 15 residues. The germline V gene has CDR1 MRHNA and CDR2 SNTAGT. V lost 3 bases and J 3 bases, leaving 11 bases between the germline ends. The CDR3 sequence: CASSEVGADTGELFF. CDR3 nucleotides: TGTGCCAGCAGTGAAGTGGGAGCAGACACCGGGGAGCTGTTTTTT.

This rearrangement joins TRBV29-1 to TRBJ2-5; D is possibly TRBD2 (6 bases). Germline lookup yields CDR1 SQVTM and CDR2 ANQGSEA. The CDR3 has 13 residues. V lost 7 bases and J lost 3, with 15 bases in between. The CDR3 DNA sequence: TGCAGCGCCCGCCGCGGGATGGAAGAGACCCAGTACTTC. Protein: CSARRGMEETQYF.

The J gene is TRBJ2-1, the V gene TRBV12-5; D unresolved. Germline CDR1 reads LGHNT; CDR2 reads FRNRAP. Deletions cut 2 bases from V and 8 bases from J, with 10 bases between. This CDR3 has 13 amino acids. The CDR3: CASGLTTFDEQFF. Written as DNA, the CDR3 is TGTGCTAGTGGTTTGACAACCTTCGATGAGCAGTTCTTC.

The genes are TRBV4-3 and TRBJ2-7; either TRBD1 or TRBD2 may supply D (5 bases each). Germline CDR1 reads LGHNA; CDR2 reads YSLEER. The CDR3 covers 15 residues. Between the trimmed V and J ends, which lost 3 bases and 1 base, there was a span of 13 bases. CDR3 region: CASSHYRDVSYEQYF. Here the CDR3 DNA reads TGCGCCAGCAGCCATTACCGGGACGTTTCCTACGAGCAGTACTTC.

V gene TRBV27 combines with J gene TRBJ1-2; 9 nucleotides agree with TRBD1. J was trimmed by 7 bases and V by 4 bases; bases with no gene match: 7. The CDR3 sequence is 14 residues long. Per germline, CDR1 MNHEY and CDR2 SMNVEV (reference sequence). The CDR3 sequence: CASSSIQGAVGYTF. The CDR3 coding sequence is TGTGCCAGCAGTTCCATACAGGGGGCGGTTGGCTACACCTTC.

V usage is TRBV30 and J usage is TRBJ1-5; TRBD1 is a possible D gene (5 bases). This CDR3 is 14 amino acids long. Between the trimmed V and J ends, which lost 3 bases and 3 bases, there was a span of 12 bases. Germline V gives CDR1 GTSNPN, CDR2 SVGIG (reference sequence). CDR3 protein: CAWSRDRINQPQHF. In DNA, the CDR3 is TGTGCCTGGAGCCGTGACAGAATCAATCAGCCCCAGCATTTT.

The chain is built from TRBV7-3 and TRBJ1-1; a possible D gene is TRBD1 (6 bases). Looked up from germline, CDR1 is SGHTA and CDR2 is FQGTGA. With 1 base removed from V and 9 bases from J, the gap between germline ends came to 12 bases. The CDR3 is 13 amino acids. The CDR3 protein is CASSLSKGGQAFF. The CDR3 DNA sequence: TGTGCCAGCAGCTTAAGTAAAGGGGGTCAAGCTTTCTTT. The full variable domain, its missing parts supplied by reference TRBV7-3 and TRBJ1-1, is GAGVSQTPSNKVTEKGKYVELRCDPISGHTALYWYRQSLGQGPEFLIYFQGTGAADDSGLPNDRFFAVRPEGSVSTLKIQRTERGDSAVYLCASSLSKGGQAFFGQGTRLTVV.

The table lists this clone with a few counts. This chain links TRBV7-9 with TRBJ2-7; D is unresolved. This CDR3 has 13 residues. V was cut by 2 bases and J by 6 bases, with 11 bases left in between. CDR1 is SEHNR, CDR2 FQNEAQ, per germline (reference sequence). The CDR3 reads CASSLHRSGEQYF. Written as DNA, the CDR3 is TGTGCCAGCAGCTTACACAGAAGTGGCGAGCAGTACTTC.